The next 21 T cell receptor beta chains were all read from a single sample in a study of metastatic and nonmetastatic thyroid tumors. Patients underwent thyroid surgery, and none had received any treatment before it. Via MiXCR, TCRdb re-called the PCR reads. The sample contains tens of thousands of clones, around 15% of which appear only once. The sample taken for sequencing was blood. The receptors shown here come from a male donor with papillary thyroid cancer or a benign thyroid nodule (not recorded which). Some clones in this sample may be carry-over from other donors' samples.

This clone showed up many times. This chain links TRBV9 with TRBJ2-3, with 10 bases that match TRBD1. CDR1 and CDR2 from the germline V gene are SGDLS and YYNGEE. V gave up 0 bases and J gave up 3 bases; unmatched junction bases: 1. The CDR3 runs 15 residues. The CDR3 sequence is CASSVEGQGTDTQYF. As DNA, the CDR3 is TGTGCCAGCAGCGTAGAGGGACAGGGGACAGATACGCAGTATTTT.

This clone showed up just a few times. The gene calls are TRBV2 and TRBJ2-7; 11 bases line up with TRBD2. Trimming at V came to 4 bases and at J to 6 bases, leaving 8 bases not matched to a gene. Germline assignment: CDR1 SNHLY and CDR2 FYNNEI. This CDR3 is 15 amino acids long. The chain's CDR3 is CASSASTSGTLEQYF. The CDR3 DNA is TGTGCCAGCAGTGCCTCGACTAGCGGGACCCTCGAGCAGTACTTC.

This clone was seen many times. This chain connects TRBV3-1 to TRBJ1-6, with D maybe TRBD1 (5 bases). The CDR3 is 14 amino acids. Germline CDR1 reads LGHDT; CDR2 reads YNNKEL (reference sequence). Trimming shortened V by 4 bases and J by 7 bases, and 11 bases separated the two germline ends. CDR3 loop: CASSLGQVNSPLHF. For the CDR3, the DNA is TGTGCCAGCAGCCTGGGGCAGGTCAATTCACCCCTCCACTTT.

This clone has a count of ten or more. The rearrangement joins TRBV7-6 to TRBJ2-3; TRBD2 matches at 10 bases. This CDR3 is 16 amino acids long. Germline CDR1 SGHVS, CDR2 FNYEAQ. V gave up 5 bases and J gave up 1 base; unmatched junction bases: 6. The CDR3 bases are TGTGCCAGCAGCCCCCTAACTAGCGGGGGCACAGATACGCAGTATTTT. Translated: CASSPLTSGGTDTQYF.

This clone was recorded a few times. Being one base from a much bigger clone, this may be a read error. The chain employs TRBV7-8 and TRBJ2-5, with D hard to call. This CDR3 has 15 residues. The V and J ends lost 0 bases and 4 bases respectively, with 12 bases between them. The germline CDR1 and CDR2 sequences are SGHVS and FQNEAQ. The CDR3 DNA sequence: TGTGCCAGCAGCTTAGCGGCAGGCGACCGAGAGACCCAGTACTTC. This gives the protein CASSLAAGDRETQYF.

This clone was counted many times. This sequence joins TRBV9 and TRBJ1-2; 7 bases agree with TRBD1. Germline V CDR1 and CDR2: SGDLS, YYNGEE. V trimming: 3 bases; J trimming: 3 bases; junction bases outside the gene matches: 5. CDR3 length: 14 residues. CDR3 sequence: CASSEGQDYYGYTF. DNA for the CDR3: TGTGCCAGCAGCGAAGGACAGGACTACTATGGCTACACCTTC. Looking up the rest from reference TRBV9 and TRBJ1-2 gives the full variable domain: DSGVTQTPKHLITATGQRVTLRCSPRSGDLSVYWYQQSLDQGLQFLIQYYNGEERAKGNILERFSAQQFPDLHSELNLSSLELGDSALYFCASSEGQDYYGYTFGSGTRLTVV.

CDR3: CASTATVSNEQFF. The CDR3 DNA is TGTGCCAGCACCGCCACAGTTTCCAATGAGCAGTTCTTC. This chain links TRBV3-1 with TRBJ2-1; D ambiguous. The V gene's germline CDR1 is LGHDT and CDR2 YNNKEL (reference sequence). V gave up 7 bases and J gave up 6 bases, with 13 bases separating them. The CDR3 extends over 13 amino acids.

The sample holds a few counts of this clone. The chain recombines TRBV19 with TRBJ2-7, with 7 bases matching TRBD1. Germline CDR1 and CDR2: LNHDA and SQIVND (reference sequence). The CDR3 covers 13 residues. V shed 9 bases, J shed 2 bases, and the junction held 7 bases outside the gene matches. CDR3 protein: CASRDRATYEQYF. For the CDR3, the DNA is TGTGCCAGCAGAGACAGGGCGACCTACGAGCAGTACTTC.

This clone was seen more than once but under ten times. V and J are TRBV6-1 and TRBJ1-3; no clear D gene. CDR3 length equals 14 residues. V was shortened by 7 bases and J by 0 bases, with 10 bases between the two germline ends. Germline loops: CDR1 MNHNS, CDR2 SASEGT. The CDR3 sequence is CASTIPNSGNTIYF. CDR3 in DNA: TGTGCCAGCACCATACCGAACTCTGGAAACACCATATATTTT.

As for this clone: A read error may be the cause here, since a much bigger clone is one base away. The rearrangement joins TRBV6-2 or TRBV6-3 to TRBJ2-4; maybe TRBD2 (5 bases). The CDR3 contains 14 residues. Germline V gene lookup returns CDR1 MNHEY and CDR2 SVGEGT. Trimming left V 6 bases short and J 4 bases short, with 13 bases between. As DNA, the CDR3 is TGTGCCAGCAGGAGTCGGGGTTGTAAAAACATTCAGTACTTC. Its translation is CASRSRGCKNIQYF.

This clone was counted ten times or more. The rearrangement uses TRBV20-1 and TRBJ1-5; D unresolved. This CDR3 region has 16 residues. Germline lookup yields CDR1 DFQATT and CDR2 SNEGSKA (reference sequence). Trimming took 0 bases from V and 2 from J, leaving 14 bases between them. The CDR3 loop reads CSARDYARAGNQPQHF. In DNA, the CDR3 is TGCAGTGCTAGAGATTATGCCCGCGCGGGCAATCAGCCCCAGCATTTT.

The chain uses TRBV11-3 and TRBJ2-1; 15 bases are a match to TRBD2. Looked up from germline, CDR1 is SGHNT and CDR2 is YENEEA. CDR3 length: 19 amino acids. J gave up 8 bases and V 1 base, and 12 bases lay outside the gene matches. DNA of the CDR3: TGTGCCAGCAGCTTAGGGGGACTAGCGGGAGGACTACTTGGGGATGAGCAGTTCTTC. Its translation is CASSLGGLAGGLLGDEQFF.

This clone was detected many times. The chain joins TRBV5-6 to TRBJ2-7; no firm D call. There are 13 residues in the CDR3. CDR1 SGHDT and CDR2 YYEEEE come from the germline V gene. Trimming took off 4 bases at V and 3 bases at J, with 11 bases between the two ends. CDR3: CASSEAVGYEQYF. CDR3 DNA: TGTGCCAGCAGCGAGGCTGTAGGCTACGAGCAGTACTTC.

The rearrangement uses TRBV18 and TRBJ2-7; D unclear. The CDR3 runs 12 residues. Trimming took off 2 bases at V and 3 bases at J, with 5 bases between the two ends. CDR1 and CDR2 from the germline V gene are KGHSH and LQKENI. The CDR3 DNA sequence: TGTGCCAGCTCACCAGGTGTCTACGAGCAGTACTTC. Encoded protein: CASSPGVYEQYF.

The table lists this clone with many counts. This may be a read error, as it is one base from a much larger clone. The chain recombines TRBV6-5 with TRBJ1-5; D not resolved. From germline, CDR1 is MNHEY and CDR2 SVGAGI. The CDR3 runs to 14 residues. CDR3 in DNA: TGTGCCAGCGGTTACTCGACCTCCGCACAGCCCCAGCATTTT. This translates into CASGYSTSAQPQHF.

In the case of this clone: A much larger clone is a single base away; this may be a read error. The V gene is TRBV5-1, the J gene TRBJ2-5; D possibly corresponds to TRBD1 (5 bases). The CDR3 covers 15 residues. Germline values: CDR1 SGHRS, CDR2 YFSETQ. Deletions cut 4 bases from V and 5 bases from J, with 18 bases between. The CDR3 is CASSPKTVGLETQYF. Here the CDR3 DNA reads TGCGCCAGCAGCCCAAAAACGGTGGGGCTTGAGACCCAGTACTTC.

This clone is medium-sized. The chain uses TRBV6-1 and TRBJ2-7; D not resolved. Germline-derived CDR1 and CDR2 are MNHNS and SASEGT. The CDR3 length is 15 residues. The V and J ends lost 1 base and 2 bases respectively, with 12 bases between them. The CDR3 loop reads CASSEGADGPYEQYF. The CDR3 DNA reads TGTGCCAGCAGTGAAGGGGCGGACGGTCCCTACGAGCAGTACTTC.

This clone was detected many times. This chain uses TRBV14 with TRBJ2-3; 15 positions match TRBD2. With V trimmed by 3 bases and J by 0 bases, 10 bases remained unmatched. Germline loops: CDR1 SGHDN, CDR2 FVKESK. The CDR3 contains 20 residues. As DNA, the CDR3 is TGTGCCAGCAGCCAGACGGCCGGGACTAGCGGGGGGCAAAGCACAGATACGCAGTATTTT. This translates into CASSQTAGTSGGQSTDTQYF.

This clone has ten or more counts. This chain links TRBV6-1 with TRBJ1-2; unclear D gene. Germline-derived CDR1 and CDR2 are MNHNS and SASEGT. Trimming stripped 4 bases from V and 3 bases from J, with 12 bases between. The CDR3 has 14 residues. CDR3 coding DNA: TGTGCCAGCAGTGTTCCCCTAAGGGACTATGGCTACACCTTC. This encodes CASSVPLRDYGYTF.

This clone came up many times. CDR3 protein: CASSSWTGGVSDTQYF. As DNA, the CDR3 is TGTGCCAGCAGTTCCTGGACAGGGGGAGTGTCAGATACGCAGTATTTT. This chain connects TRBV27 to TRBJ2-3; 10 positions match TRBD1. V lost 4 bases, J lost 4 bases, and 8 bases stayed unmatched. Germline V gives CDR1 MNHEY, CDR2 SMNVEV (reference sequence). The CDR3 contains 16 residues.

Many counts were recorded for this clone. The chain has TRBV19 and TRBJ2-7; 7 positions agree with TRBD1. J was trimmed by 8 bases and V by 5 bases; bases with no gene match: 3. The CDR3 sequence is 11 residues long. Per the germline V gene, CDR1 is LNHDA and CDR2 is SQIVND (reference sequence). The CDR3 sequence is CASSLGQKQYF. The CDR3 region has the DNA TGTGCCAGTAGTTTGGGACAGAAGCAGTACTTC.